This TCR beta chain comes out of a study of metastatic and nonmetastatic thyroid tumors. The overall study: Malignant and benign thyroid patients had repertoires compared in peripheral blood and tumor or nodule tissue. Study results and caveats: Malignant tumors reportedly showed significantly higher TCR beta diversity than benign nodules in both blood and tumor.

How the authors handled the data: Construction of a distant-metastasis classifier for papillary thyroid cancer relied on CDR3 differences across clinicopathological groups. TCRdb ran MiXCR on the PCR reads. TCRdb, rather than the study authors, made the V and J calls. The sample consists of some 64,000 clones, about 3.8% of them appearing once. Each patient went into thyroid surgery without having received any treatment. This clone was picked up a small number of times. Its antigen remains unidentified. Germline is not matched at one junction end, which may reflect a read error. CDR3 size: 16 residues. Germline V gene data show CDR1 as SGHRS and CDR2 as YFSETQ.

The TCR originated in a female donor with papillary thyroid cancer or a benign thyroid nodule (not recorded which). Some clones in this sample may be carry-over from other donors' samples. This rearrangement joins TRBV5-1 to TRBJ2-2, with 9 bases aligning to TRBD2. The source material was blood. The CDR3 region has the DNA TGCGCCAACAGCTTGGAGACTAGCGGTACCACCGGGGAGCTGTTTTTT. Amino acids: CANSLETSGTTGELFF.